The source of this TCR beta chain is a study of blood T cell repertoires in COVID-19. With V trimmed by 4 bases and J by 1 base, 12 bases remained unmatched. CDR1 and CDR2 from the germline V gene are KGHDR and SFDVKD. There are 17 residues in the CDR3. As handled by the study authors: The authors estimated nucleated cell counts from reference gene primer amplification. Data came from immunoSEQ multiplex PCR; TCRdb stores just in-frame clones and leaves some out. V and J calls and clone size are copied from that table; D and trimming were computed from the DNA. The sample includes some 300,000 clones, approximately 86% of them seen just once.

The receptor was isolated from a man in his 70s with acute or convalescent COVID-19. The sample taken for sequencing was peripheral blood. This rearrangement joins TRBV24-1 to TRBJ2-7, with 7 bases that match TRBD1. The CDR3 reads CATSEPSGTEFSYEQYF. The CDR3 nucleotides are TGTGCCACCAGTGAGCCTTCCGGGACAGAATTTTCCTACGAGCAGTACTTC.